This T cell receptor beta chain was obtained from a study of blood T cell repertoires in COVID-19. CDR1 is KGHSH and CDR2 is LQKENI in the germline V gene. This CDR3 contains 15 residues. The V end lost 3 bases, the J end lost 2 bases, and 11 bases lay between the germline ends. Sequencing used immunoSEQ multiplex PCR; TCRdb keeps in-frame clones, though not all of them. The sample yields 150,000 to 200,000 clones, around 87% seen once. J is TRBJ1-3 and V is TRBV18; no reliable D call. Sequences were obtained from peripheral blood. The TCR was taken from a man aged 40-49 years with active or convalescent COVID-19. DNA for the CDR3: TGTGCCAGCTCACCGCTTTCAGGTCCTGGAAACACCATATATTTT. This translates into CASSPLSGPGNTIYF.